The 21 T cell receptor beta chains below all came from one sample that was sequenced in a study of early T cells in non-severe SARS-CoV-2 infection. One entry per CDR3 protein, called by TCRdb with MiXCR from the 5' RACE reads. The repertoire includes around 68,000 distinct CDR3 sequences, approximately 6% of them detected once, and 3% to 3.5% sits in the top ten. The specimen was whole blood, collected at baseline. The receptors derive from an adult who was a healthcare worker with PCR-confirmed SARS-CoV-2 infection or an uninfected control (not recorded which).

This clonotype was counted only a few times. The chain couples TRBV4-3 to TRBJ2-7; D is perhaps TRBD1 or TRBD2 (7 bases each). The germline V gene has CDR1 LGHNA and CDR2 YSLEER. The CDR3 contains 15 residues. Trimming shortened V by 5 bases and J by 3 bases, and 17 bases separated the two germline ends. The CDR3 DNA sequence: TGCGCCAGCAGCGTCCGGGGGGACAGACGCTACGAGCAGTACTTC. This codes for CASSVRGDRRYEQYF.

In its sample, this clonotype was seen many times. The chain couples TRBV28 to TRBJ2-2; D gene ambiguous. V shed 7 bases and J shed 1 base, with 10 bases lying between them. Per the germline V gene, CDR1 is MDHEN and CDR2 is SYDVKM. The CDR3 totals 14 residues. The DNA of the CDR3 is TGTGCCAGCACCCCCTCTGGGAACACCGGGGAGCTGTTTTTT. Translated, it gives CASTPSGNTGELFF.

This clonotype was picked up a small number of times. One end of the junction varies from germline; a read error may be responsible. V is TRBV2 and J is TRBJ1-2; TRBD1 matches 9 bases. Germline values: CDR1 SNHLY, CDR2 FYNNEI. This CDR3 contains 14 residues. The CDR3 is CVSRGGQGPYGYTF. The CDR3 DNA is TGTGTCAGCAGAGGGGGACAGGGCCCCTATGGCTACACCTTC.

The table lists this clonotype with many counts. V and J are TRBV18 and TRBJ2-5; tentatively, D is TRBD1 (6 bases). V gave up 5 bases and J gave up 2 bases, with 12 bases separating them. CDR3 size: 14 residues. CDR1 KGHSH and CDR2 LQKENI come from the germline V gene. The CDR3 coding sequence is TGTGCCAGCTCATCGACAAGGGGGCAAGAGACCCAGTACTTC. It specifies CASSSTRGQETQYF.

The chain links TRBV6-2 or TRBV6-3 to TRBJ2-3; 8 bases line up with TRBD2. With 7 bases clipped from V and 6 bases from J, the junction kept 6 bases outside the gene matches. CDR1 and CDR2 from the germline V gene are MNHEY and SVGEGT. The CDR3 spans 13 residues. The CDR3 DNA is TGTGCCAGCATTACACCGGGGGGGGATACGCAGTATTTT. It specifies CASITPGGDTQYF.

Ten or more counts support this clonotype. V and J are TRBV6-2 or TRBV6-3 and TRBJ1-2; 9 bases are shared with TRBD1. The CDR3 contains 14 residues. Germline loops: CDR1 MNHEY, CDR2 SVGEGT. Trimming removed 5 bases from V and 6 bases from J; junction bases left unmatched: 7. The CDR3 bases are TGTGCCAGCAGTCACGCCCGGACAGGGGATGGCTACACCTTC. This sequence encodes CASSHARTGDGYTF.

This clonotype was found many times. This chain uses TRBV20-1 with TRBJ2-3; D may correspond to TRBD1 or TRBD2 (6 bases each). The germline V and J ends were trimmed by 5 bases and 2 bases, with 11 bases remaining between them. CDR1 and CDR2 (germline): DFQATT, SNEGSKA (reference sequence). The CDR3 runs 13 residues. The CDR3 sequence: CSAFRGDTDTQYF. The CDR3 DNA sequence: TGCAGTGCTTTTAGGGGGGACACAGATACGCAGTATTTT.

In this sample, this clonotype turned up a few times. The CDR3 sequence: CATSGDTPPTDTQYF. The DNA of the CDR3 is TGTGCCACCAGCGGGGACACCCCGCCCACAGATACGCAGTATTTT. The rearrangement uses TRBV15 and TRBJ2-3, with TRBD1 as a possible D gene (6 bases). Trimming shortened V by 5 bases and J by 2 bases, and 14 bases separated the two germline ends. Germline V gene lookup returns CDR1 LNHNV and CDR2 YYDKDF (reference sequence). CDR3 length: 15 amino acids.

This clonotype has a count of ten or more. The chain uses TRBV5-1 and TRBJ1-6, with 7 bases lining up with TRBD1. V shed 4 bases and J 6 bases; nucleotides not matched to a gene: 7. This CDR3 spans 15 amino acids. The germline gives CDR1 SGHRS, CDR2 YFSETQ. CDR3 sequence reads: CASSPAGQINSPLHF. The CDR3 DNA is TGCGCCAGCAGCCCCGCGGGACAGATTAATTCACCCCTCCACTTT.

In its sample, this clonotype was seen many times. The chain is built from TRBV10-3 and TRBJ2-1; 7 bases agree with TRBD1. The CDR3 sequence is 15 residues long. Per germline, CDR1 ENHRY and CDR2 SYGVKD. Germline trimming cut 10 bases from V and 0 bases from J; bases unmatched to any gene: 9. DNA of the CDR3: TGTGCCACTCGGACAGGAAAGAGCTCCTACAATGAGCAGTTCTTC. Amino acid sequence: CATRTGKSSYNEQFF.

This clonotype was seen many times. The chain recombines TRBV6-5 with TRBJ1-1, with a weak D call TRBD1 (5 bases). CDR1 MNHEY and CDR2 SVGAGI come from the germline V gene. V was clipped by 9 bases and J by 8 bases, with 16 bases between them. The CDR3 covers 12 residues. The CDR3: CASQRTFGEAFF. In DNA form, the CDR3 reads TGTGCCAGTCAAAGGACATTCGGAGAAGCTTTCTTT.

This clonotype was picked up a small number of times. The rearrangement uses TRBV6-2 or TRBV6-3 and TRBJ2-1; TRBD1 is a possible D gene (5 bases). The CDR3 totals 16 residues. With 3 bases removed from V and 0 bases from J, the gap between germline ends came to 12 bases. CDR1 is MNHEY and CDR2 is SVGEGT in the germline V gene. CDR3 loop: CASSYRGMGSYNEQFF. The DNA of the CDR3 is TGTGCCAGCAGTTATAGGGGAATGGGCTCCTACAATGAGCAGTTCTTC.

This clonotype was detected many times. The rearrangement links TRBV29-1 to TRBJ2-7; the D call may be TRBD1 or TRBD2 (5 bases each). The CDR3 has 13 residues. The ends were cut back, 1 base at V and 3 bases at J, with 10 bases in the middle. Germline V gene sequence: CDR1 SQVTM, CDR2 ANQGSEA. As DNA, the CDR3 is TGCAGCGTTGAAGGTGGGGACGGCTACGAGCAGTACTTC. Its protein is CSVEGGDGYEQYF.

Ten or more counts support this clonotype. The CDR3 is CASSQGEGTEAFF. For the CDR3, the DNA is TGTGCCAGCTCACAGGGGGAGGGGACTGAAGCTTTCTTT. The chain recombines TRBV18 with TRBJ1-1, with D possibly TRBD1 on 6 matching bases. Trimming left V 4 bases short and J 5 bases short, with 11 bases between. Germline CDR1 reads KGHSH; CDR2 reads LQKENI. The CDR3 covers 13 residues.

This clonotype was picked up many times. V is TRBV12-3 or TRBV12-4 and J is TRBJ1-5; no clear D. The ends were cut back, 3 bases at V and 9 bases at J, with 9 bases in the middle. This CDR3 spans 12 amino acids. CDR3 bases: TGTGCCAGCAGTTTTATCGGTCGGCCCCAGCATTTT. Translated, it gives CASSFIGRPQHF.

At least ten counts were recorded for this clonotype. The chain combines TRBV27 with TRBJ2-7; 8 bases are a match to TRBD2. The CDR3 length is 14 residues. The J segment lost 3 bases and the V segment lost 2 bases, leaving 3 bases of the junction unmatched. From germline, CDR1 is MNHEY and CDR2 SMNVEV (reference sequence). This CDR3 reads CASSLLAGVYEQYF. CDR3 sequence (DNA): TGTGCCAGCAGTTTACTAGCGGGTGTCTACGAGCAGTACTTC.

This clonotype was counted many times. The V and J genes are TRBV11-2 and TRBJ2-1; the D gene is possibly TRBD2 (6 bases). The V gene lost 4 bases and the J gene lost 4 bases, with 11 bases spanning the gap. The CDR3 loop spans 14 amino acids. Germline CDR1 reads SGHAT; CDR2 reads FQNNGV. This chain's CDR3 is CASSSIAEYNEQFF. As DNA, the CDR3 is TGTGCCAGCAGCTCTATAGCGGAATACAATGAGCAGTTCTTC.

This clonotype was found a few times. This sequence joins TRBV11-2 and TRBJ2-1; 8 bases are a match to TRBD2. This CDR3 is built from 15 residues. The ends lost 4 bases at V and 6 bases at J; junction bases unmatched: 8. CDR1 and CDR2 from the germline V gene are SGHAT and FQNNGV. This CDR3 reads CASSYRLAKGNEQFF. For the CDR3, the DNA is TGTGCCAGCAGCTACCGACTAGCGAAAGGCAATGAGCAGTTCTTC.

This clonotype has at least ten counts. The chain recombines TRBV10-1 with TRBJ2-1; 16 bases match TRBD2. There are 18 residues in the CDR3. Trimming removed 8 bases from V and 7 bases from J; junction bases left unmatched: 14. CDR1 and CDR2 (germline): WNHNN, SYGVQD (reference sequence). The CDR3, as DNA: TGCGCCAGCTTAGATGGGACTAGCGGGAGGGTAGGGCGTAATGAGCAGTTCTTC. Translation gives CASLDGTSGRVGRNEQFF.

This sequence joins TRBV5-1 and TRBJ2-7; D is possibly TRBD2 (6 bases). From germline, CDR1 is SGHRS and CDR2 YFSETQ. The CDR3 loop spans 16 amino acids. Trimming shortened V by 5 bases and J by 0 bases, and 18 bases separated the two germline ends. This chain's CDR3 is CASRALGAGSSYEQYF. CDR3 DNA sequence: TGCGCCAGCAGGGCTTTAGGGGCGGGAAGCTCCTACGAGCAGTACTTC.

This clonotype was observed at least ten times. The chain has TRBV29-1 and TRBJ2-3; D remains ambiguous. This CDR3 spans 14 amino acids. The germline V gene encodes CDR1 SQVTM and CDR2 ANQGSEA. Trimming cost V 2 bases and J 0 bases, with 9 bases left between them. CDR3 protein: CSVEPSTSTDTQYF. The CDR3 nucleotides read TGCAGCGTTGAACCCTCGACTAGCACAGATACGCAGTATTTT.